Below, 3 T cell receptor beta chains from the same sample are listed, as sequenced in a study of OX40 agonist ivuxolimab in advanced cancers. Here immunoSEQ multiplex PCR was the method, and the copy in TCRdb shows in-frame clones only, minus some. The sample contains about 50,000 clones, about 82% of which appear only once. The source was CD4+ or CD8+ T cells sorted from blood, collected in a trial of the OX40 agonist ivuxolimab. The receptors stem from an adult with an advanced solid tumor such as melanoma, head and neck, liver or kidney cancer.

This rearrangement joins TRBV5-1 to TRBJ1-1, with 9 bases fitting TRBD1. J gave up 5 bases and V 4 bases, and 6 bases lay outside the gene matches. This CDR3 comprises 14 residues. Germline CDR1 is SGHRS and CDR2 is YFSETQ. Here the CDR3 reads CASSPGDRVTEAFF. The CDR3 bases are TGCGCCAGCAGCCCGGGGGACAGGGTTACTGAAGCTTTCTTT.

In its sample, this clone was seen once. The chain employs TRBV18 and TRBJ2-3; TRBD2 matches at 14 bases. The length of the CDR3 is 18 residues. Germline V lookup: CDR1 KGHSH, CDR2 LQKENI. Trimming removed 3 bases from V and 3 bases from J; junction bases left unmatched: 8. The CDR3 spells CASSPRSGLAGVTDTQYF. The CDR3, as DNA: TGTGCCAGCTCACCCAGATCGGGACTAGCGGGGGTGACAGATACGCAGTATTTT.

V is TRBV2 and J is TRBJ1-4, with D possibly being TRBD1 (5 bases). Germline V gene sequence: CDR1 SNHLY, CDR2 FYNNEI. The CDR3 length is 14 residues. Trimming shortened V by 4 bases and J by 7 bases, and 13 bases separated the two germline ends. CDR3 loop: CASSATGGGEKLFF. In DNA form, the CDR3 reads TGTGCCAGCAGTGCGACGGGGGGTGGTGAAAAACTGTTTTTT.